This T cell receptor beta chain stems from a study of CD8 T cells in ankylosing spondylitis. By quantitative 5'-RACE with molecular barcodes, the TCR beta libraries were made. TCRdb re-analysed the 5' RACE reads in MiXCR, keeping a single row per CDR3 protein. The sample lists fewer than 35,000 distinct CDR3 sequences; 12% to 15% were seen once. This clonotype was found a few times. What it binds is not known. Study-level results: The clones that were linked to disease were reported to be significantly enriched in matched synovial fluid samples from ankylosing spondylitis patients. A motif of under 10 highly homologous TCR beta variants was seen as apparently characteristic of ankylosing spondylitis blood.

The sequenced sample consisted of blood. The clonotype was recovered from a male donor with ankylosing spondylitis or in good health (not recorded which).

The CDR3 nucleotides read TGCAGTGCTGAAGACTCAGGGGATGGCTACACCTTC. Its translation: CSAEDSGDGYTF. J is TRBJ1-2 and V is TRBV20-1; TRBD1 might be the D (6 bases). Germline CDR1 and CDR2: DFQATT and SNEGSKA (reference sequence). The CDR3 has 12 amino acids. Trimming stripped 5 bases from V and 6 bases from J, with 13 bases between.